This is a list of T cell receptor beta chains from one sample in a study of shared clonotypes between healthy human individuals. TCRdb keeps only in-frame clones here, not all; method: immunoSEQ multiplex PCR. The table includes about 700,000 clones, 92% detected once. Source material: naive CD8+ T cells sorted from blood. These receptors came from a man aged 25 to 40 in good health. CDR3s include the opening cysteine and the closing phenylalanine or tryptophan. D genes are given only for firm matches. Part of the rows lack a size; the others show once, few, many or a class for expanded clones.

DNA: TGTGCCAGTAGTATATCGGGGACAGGGGAAGCTTTCTTT
CDR3: CASSISGTGEAFF
D: TRBD1
size: .
V: TRBV19
J: TRBJ1-1

DNA: TGCGCCAGCAGCCAAAGTAGAGGCAGGTCCTACGAGCAGTACTTC
CDR3: CASSQSRGRSYEQYF
D: .
size: .
V: TRBV4-1
J: TRBJ2-7

DNA: TGCGCCAGCAGCTTGGGAGGAGCAAATGAGCAGTTCTTC
CDR3: CASSLGGANEQFF
D: .
size: once
V: TRBV5-1
J: TRBJ2-1

DNA: TGTGCCAGCAGCAAAGGTGCCGGGAGGGCAGATACGCAGTATTTT
CDR3: CASSKGAGRADTQYF
D: .
size: once
V: TRBV21-1
J: TRBJ2-3

DNA: TGTGCCAGCAGCTTGGCGGCAGGGGGCTTATGGCCAGATACGCAGTATTTT
CDR3: CASSLAAGGLWPDTQYF
D: TRBD1
size: .
V: TRBV5-4
J: TRBJ2-3

DNA: TGTGCCGGGGGGCCCGGGACAGGGGAACGCGGTAGTTATGGCTACACCTTC
CDR3: CAGGPGTGERGSYGYTF
D: TRBD1
size: .
V: TRBV5-4
J: TRBJ1-2

DNA: TGTGCCAGCTCACCAGGGCTAGCGGAGAATGAGCAGTTCTTC
CDR3: CASSPGLAENEQFF
D: TRBD2
size: .
V: TRBV18
J: TRBJ2-1

DNA: TGTGCCAGTAGTCGGACAGTGGCGGGGAACACTGAAGCTTTCTTT
CDR3: CASSRTVAGNTEAFF
D: .
size: .
V: TRBV19
J: TRBJ1-1

DNA: TGTGCCAGCCAATTGCGATCCGGATACAATGAGCAGTTCTTC
CDR3: CASQLRSGYNEQFF
D: .
size: .
V: TRBV2
J: TRBJ2-1

DNA: TGTGCCAGCAGCTTAGCAGAATCCTATGGCTACACCTTC
CDR3: CASSLAESYGYTF
D: .
size: .
V: TRBV7-9
J: TRBJ1-2

DNA: TGTGCCAGCAGCTCCCGGGACAGGGGCACTGAAGCTTTCTTT
CDR3: CASSSRDRGTEAFF
D: TRBD1
size: .
V: TRBV5-8
J: TRBJ1-1

DNA: TGCGCCAGCAGCCCCAGGGTACAGGATGGCTACACCTTC
CDR3: CASSPRVQDGYTF
D: .
size: once
V: TRBV4-1
J: TRBJ1-2

DNA: TGTGCCAGCAGCCGCGGAGCATACAATGAGCAGTTCTTC
CDR3: CASSRGAYNEQFF
D: .
size: once
V: TRBV27
J: TRBJ2-1

DNA: TGTGCCAGCAGGGTGCTAGCGGGAGTTTACGAGCAGTACTTC
CDR3: CASRVLAGVYEQYF
D: TRBD2
size: .
V: TRBV27
J: TRBJ2-7

DNA: TGTGCCAGCAGCGTCGGGACTAGCGGTACCGGGGAGCTGTTTTTT
CDR3: CASSVGTSGTGELFF
D: TRBD2
size: .
V: TRBV9
J: TRBJ2-2

DNA: TGCGCCAGCAGTGAGCAGGGACCGAACACTGAAGCTTTCTTT
CDR3: CASSEQGPNTEAFF
D: .
size: .
V: TRBV10-2
J: TRBJ1-1

DNA: TGTGCCAGCTCACCTGCCCGGGACATCAGACTCGGCAATCAGCCCCAGCATTTT
CDR3: CASSPARDIRLGNQPQHF
D: .
size: .
V: TRBV18
J: TRBJ1-5

DNA: TGCAGCGTTGGGGGTGCAACTAATGAAAAACTGTTTTTT
CDR3: CSVGGATNEKLFF
D: .
size: .
V: TRBV29-1
J: TRBJ1-4

DNA: TGTGCCAGCAGTGAAGCTGGCACTCACGAGCAGTACTTC
CDR3: CASSEAGTHEQYF
D: .
size: .
V: TRBV2
J: TRBJ2-7

DNA: TGTGCCAGCAGCTCTCCACTTCAGGGTGAGCAGTTCTTC
CDR3: CASSSPLQGEQFF
D: .
size: once
V: TRBV7-9
J: TRBJ2-1

DNA: TGTGCCAGCAGTGAGAGCAGCTCGAACACCGGGGAGCTGTTTTTT
CDR3: CASSESSSNTGELFF
D: .
size: few
V: TRBV2
J: TRBJ2-2

DNA: TGTGCCAGCAGCTTAGACCTGGACAGGGTTTATGAGCAGTTCTTC
CDR3: CASSLDLDRVYEQFF
D: TRBD1
size: .
V: TRBV7-9
J: TRBJ2-1

DNA: TGTGCCAGCAGTGAGGCTAGCGGGAGTTATAAGCAGTTCTTC
CDR3: CASSEASGSYKQFF
D: TRBD2
size: .
V: TRBV2
J: TRBJ2-1

DNA: TGCGCCAGCAGCTCAGACCCCACCGGGGAGCTGTTTTTT
CDR3: CASSSDPTGELFF
D: .
size: .
V: TRBV5-1
J: TRBJ2-2

DNA: TGTGCCAGCAGCTTGGTAGGGGGGGCGAGGGAGCAGTACTTC
CDR3: CASSLVGGAREQYF
D: .
size: .
V: TRBV5-4
J: TRBJ2-7

DNA: TGTGCCAGCAGATCGGGACAGGGGGCGTTTGGTGAGCAGTTCTTC
CDR3: CASRSGQGAFGEQFF
D: TRBD1
size: .
V: TRBV27
J: TRBJ2-1

DNA: TGTGCCAGCAGGCAGGGGCTGAACACTGAAGCTTTCTTT
CDR3: CASRQGLNTEAFF
D: .
size: .
V: TRBV27
J: TRBJ1-1

DNA: TGTGCCAGCACCATGACAGGGGGCGCCTACAATGAGCAGTTCTTC
CDR3: CASTMTGGAYNEQFF
D: TRBD1
size: .
V: TRBV6-5
J: TRBJ2-1

DNA: TGTGCCAGCAGCTTTACAGTCAATGAGCAGTTCTTC
CDR3: CASSFTVNEQFF
D: .
size: .
V: TRBV7-6
J: TRBJ2-1

DNA: TGTGCCAGCAGCTTAGGTCGAGCGGGAGGGCGAGAGACCCAGTACTTC
CDR3: CASSLGRAGGRETQYF
D: TRBD2
size: .
V: TRBV11-2
J: TRBJ2-5

DNA: TGCGCCAGCAGCTCCGAGGGGGCCACCGGGGAGCTGTTTTTT
CDR3: CASSSEGATGELFF
D: TRBD1
size: few
V: TRBV5-1
J: TRBJ2-2

DNA: TGTGCCAGCAGCTCACCTTCGGACAGGGAAGAGGTGTGCGAGCAGTACTTC
CDR3: CASSSPSDREEVCEQYF
D: .
size: .
V: TRBV12-1
J: TRBJ2-7

DNA: TGCGCCAGCAGGGCCGGGGGTAGTGAAGCTTTCTTT
CDR3: CASRAGGSEAFF
D: .
size: .
V: TRBV5-1
J: TRBJ1-1

DNA: TGTGCCAGCAGCAATTATCGGGGGGAGGGCCTCTCGAATGAGCAGTTCTTC
CDR3: CASSNYRGEGLSNEQFF
D: TRBD2
size: once
V: TRBV7-6
J: TRBJ2-1

DNA: TGCAGCGTTGAAGATCGCGGCGGTTTAGGTGAAAAACTGTTTTTT
CDR3: CSVEDRGGLGEKLFF
D: .
size: .
V: TRBV29-1
J: TRBJ1-4

DNA: TGTGCCAGCAGTTACTCTTCGGTGAAGCCCCAGCATTTT
CDR3: CASSYSSVKPQHF
D: .
size: .
V: TRBV6-5
J: TRBJ1-5

DNA: TGCAGCGTTGAAGGGACAGGGACCTACGAGCAGTACTTC
CDR3: CSVEGTGTYEQYF
D: TRBD1
size: .
V: TRBV29-1
J: TRBJ2-7

DNA: TGTGCCAGCAGCTTTGGGGGAAGAAGCTCCTACGAGCAGTACTTC
CDR3: CASSFGGRSSYEQYF
D: .
size: .
V: TRBV5-8
J: TRBJ2-7

DNA: TGTGCCAGCAGCCCCCGACAGGGAAAGGGGTACGAGCAGTACTTC
CDR3: CASSPRQGKGYEQYF
D: TRBD1
size: once
V: TRBV9
J: TRBJ2-7

DNA: TGTGCCAGCAGCGGTCAGGGTATGGGGTATGGCTACACCTTC
CDR3: CASSGQGMGYGYTF
D: .
size: .
V: TRBV7-9
J: TRBJ1-2

DNA: TGTGCCAGCAGCTTAGATGCGAGCAAGGAGACCCAGTACTTC
CDR3: CASSLDASKETQYF
D: .
size: .
V: TRBV11-3
J: TRBJ2-5

DNA: TGTGCCAGCAGTTTACAGGGGACCTACGAGCAGTACTTC
CDR3: CASSLQGTYEQYF
D: .
size: .
V: TRBV27
J: TRBJ2-7

DNA: TGTGCCAGTAGTGTTCTAGCGGCGGGGAACACAGATACGCAGTATTTT
CDR3: CASSVLAAGNTDTQYF
D: TRBD2
size: .
V: TRBV19
J: TRBJ2-3

DNA: TGTGCCAGCAGTTACTTCTCGCGGGAGGGTCTCTACGAGCAGTACTTC
CDR3: CASSYFSREGLYEQYF
D: TRBD2
size: .
V: TRBV6-6
J: TRBJ2-7

DNA: TGTGCCAGCACCAGGCTCTCAGCAGCAGATGAGCAGTTCTTC
CDR3: CASTRLSAADEQFF
D: .
size: few
V: TRBV19
J: TRBJ2-1

DNA: TGTGCCTCTAAACCCCTCGCCGACCGGGTAGGGAGCTCCTACAATGAGCAGTTCTTC
CDR3: CASKPLADRVGSSYNEQFF
D: .
size: .
V: TRBV10-3
J: TRBJ2-1

DNA: TGCGCCAGCAGCCCAGGGGGCAACTACGAGCAGTACTTC
CDR3: CASSPGGNYEQYF
D: TRBD1
size: .
V: TRBV4-1
J: TRBJ2-7

DNA: TGCGCCAGCAGCTTGGTTGGTCAGGGCCCTCAAGAGACCCAGTACTTC
CDR3: CASSLVGQGPQETQYF
D: .
size: .
V: TRBV5-1
J: TRBJ2-5

DNA: TGTGCCAGCAGCTTAACCGGGACTAGCGGCGAGCAGTTCTTC
CDR3: CASSLTGTSGEQFF
D: TRBD2
size: .
V: TRBV7-3
J: TRBJ2-1